The 3 T cell receptor beta chains reported below all come from one sample, sequenced in a study of blood T cell repertoires in COVID-19. The repertoire was sequenced with immunoSEQ multiplex PCR; TCRdb's copy has only in-frame clones and lacks some. The table includes around 160,000 clones, about four fifths detected once. Sequences were obtained from PBMCs or T cells enriched from blood (not recorded which). The receptor source for this set is a woman aged 55-70 years who had recovered from COVID-19.

This chain joins TRBV5-1 and TRBJ2-7, with D uncertain. The CDR3 has 14 amino acids. The V end was cut by 0 bases, the J end by 2 bases, with 9 bases between. Germline loops: CDR1 SGHRS, CDR2 YFSETQ. The chain's CDR3 is CASSLGLYTYEQYF. DNA for the CDR3: TGCGCCAGCAGCTTGGGACTGTATACCTACGAGCAGTACTTC.

The chain links TRBV10-1 to TRBJ1-6; 12 positions match TRBD1. Trimming cost V 4 bases and J 7 bases; bases outside gene matches: 8. Germline lookup yields CDR1 WNHNN and CDR2 SYGVQD (reference sequence). The CDR3 contains 17 residues. The CDR3 DNA follows: TGCGCCAGCAGTGGGGGGACAGGGGGCCGCCGGAATTCACCCCTCCACTTT. Translation: CASSGGTGGRRNSPLHF.

J is TRBJ1-2 and V is TRBV11-2; TRBD1 is a possible D gene (6 bases). V lost 7 bases, J lost 4 bases, and 13 bases lay in between. Germline V gives CDR1 SGHAT, CDR2 FQNNGV. CDR3 size: 13 residues. The chain's CDR3 is CASNERQAYGYTF. CDR3 in DNA: TGTGCCAGCAACGAAAGACAGGCCTATGGCTACACCTTC.